This T cell receptor (beta chain) was sequenced for a study of blood T cells in healthy people across ages. The CDR3 runs 15 residues. Germline CDR1 and CDR2: MNHEY and SVGAGI. Trimming shortened V by 0 bases and J by 0 bases, and 9 bases separated the two germline ends. Using a J-beta primer mix together with a sample-barcoded 5' primer, a second PCR was run for about 6 to 12 cycles. TCRdb reanalysed the 5' RACE reads using MiXCR and keeps one entry per CDR3 protein. The top ten hold over 35% of the sample, which has 600,000 to 650,000 distinct CDR3 sequences, under 65% seen once. This clonotype was found a few times.

The J gene is TRBJ2-7, the V gene TRBV6-5; D possibly matches TRBD1 or TRBD2 (6 bases each). The sequencing input was blood. This TCR was sampled from a man between 60 and 75 years old in good health. The CDR3 protein is CASSYSGGSSYEQYF. The CDR3 coding sequence is TGTGCCAGCAGTTACTCGGGGGGCAGCTCCTACGAGCAGTACTTC.